This TCR beta chain emerged from a study of blood T cell repertoires in COVID-19. Overall study context: Samples came from the United States, Italy and Spain, spanning acute and convalescent COVID-19. PBMCs, B-cell-depleted T cells, or T cells were the source of the cDNA or gDNA that made up the material.

The CDR3 has 14 amino acids. Germline lookup yields CDR1 SNHLY and CDR2 FYNNEI. With 6 bases removed from V and 3 bases from J, the gap between germline ends came to 12 bases. The authors' processing: By means of reference gene primer amplification, nucleated cell counts were estimated. Sequenced by immunoSEQ multiplex PCR; TCRdb stores in-frame clones only, minus some. The DNA gave D and trimming, while V, J and clone size come from that table. The sample contains just over 250,000 clones, over 75% of which appear only once. Sample: peripheral blood. This chain connects TRBV2 to TRBJ1-5; possible D gene TRBD1, 6 bases. This TCR came from a woman between 45 and 65 years old with acute or convalescent COVID-19. The CDR3 coding sequence is TGTGCCAGCAGCCCTAACAGGGACAATCAGCCCCAGCATTTT. Amino acid sequence: CASSPNRDNQPQHF.